These 16 T cell receptor beta chains share one sample of origin, sequenced in a study of CD8+ T cells in alopecia areata. As the sequencing template, cDNA was produced by extracting RNA and reverse transcribing it. Generated by immunoSEQ multiplex PCR, the TCRdb table keeps only in-frame clones and is missing some. The table includes over 150,000 clones, approximately 55% detected once. As for treatment: oral pan-JAK inhibitor, 5-10 mg twice daily. The sample here was CD8+ T cells sorted from blood, taken at week 24, from a patient treated with tofacitinib. The receptors were gathered from a human donor with alopecia areata.

V gene TRBV7-9 combines with J gene TRBJ1-2; 9 bases match TRBD1. V dropped 6 bases and J dropped 3; count of bases not matched to a gene: 8. The CDR3 is 15 residues long. CDR1 SEHNR and CDR2 FQNEAQ come from the germline V gene (reference sequence). The CDR3 DNA sequence: TGTGCCAGCAGTTATTCGGACAGGGGCGACTATGGCTACACCTTC. Translated: CASSYSDRGDYGYTF.

The CDR3 DNA is TGTGCCTGGCTCTTTCGGGGTGGCTACACCTTC. Residues: CAWLFRGGYTF. The chain recombines TRBV30 with TRBJ1-2; unclear D gene. This CDR3 contains 11 residues. Germline V gives CDR1 GTSNPN, CDR2 SVGIG (reference sequence). V dropped 5 bases and J dropped 7 bases, with 11 bases sitting between them.

This clone was seen only a few times. J is TRBJ1-5 and V is TRBV27, with D tentatively TRBD1 (6 bases). V was trimmed by 3 bases and J by 0 bases, leaving 9 bases between them. The length of the CDR3 is 15 residues. Germline V gene lookup returns CDR1 MNHEY and CDR2 SMNVEV (reference sequence). The DNA of the CDR3 is TGTGCCAGCAGTTTTTCGGGACATAGCAATCAGCCCCAGCATTTT. Its translation is CASSFSGHSNQPQHF.

The V gene is TRBV5-1, the J gene TRBJ2-7; D not resolved. Per the germline V gene, CDR1 is SGHRS and CDR2 is YFSETQ. CDR3 length: 15 residues. V was cut by 4 bases and J by 0 bases, with 14 bases left in between. The CDR3, as DNA: TGCGCCAGCAGCCCCGGCGGCGGAAGCTCCTACGAGCAGTACTTC. The encoded protein is CASSPGGGSSYEQYF.

The chain has TRBV4-3 and TRBJ2-3; 7 bases fit TRBD2. The CDR3 is 15 residues long. CDR1 and CDR2 from the germline V gene are LGHNA and YSLEER. The J segment lost 4 bases and the V segment lost 0 bases, leaving 4 bases of the junction unmatched. CDR3 coding DNA: TGCGCCAGCAGCCAAGAGTTTGGGGGGGCAGATACGCAGTATTTT. Its protein product is CASSQEFGGADTQYF.

This clone was recorded only once. The chain has TRBV2 and TRBJ1-4; D is unclear. Germline loops: CDR1 SNHLY, CDR2 FYNNEI. V was trimmed by 8 bases and J by 5 bases, leaving 9 bases between them. The CDR3 covers 12 residues. CDR3 DNA sequence: TGTGCCAGCGAGGCGAGGAATGAAAAACTGTTTTTT. Encoded protein: CASEARNEKLFF.

This clone was detected once. The V gene is TRBV15, the J gene TRBJ1-2; TRBD1 might be the D (5 bases). In germline, CDR1 is LNHNV, CDR2 YYDKDF (reference sequence). CDR3 length equals 14 residues. V was cut by 0 bases and J by 6 bases, with 11 bases left in between. The CDR3 DNA follows: TGTGCCACCAGCAGAGATTCGGGCAGGGATGGCTACACCTTC. Its protein is CATSRDSGRDGYTF. Supplemented by reference TRBV15 and TRBJ1-2, the full variable domain reads DAMVIQNPRYQVTQFGKPVTLSCSQTLNHNVMYWYQQKSSQAPKLLFHYYDKDFNNEADTPDNFQSRRPNTSFCFLDIRSPGLGDTAMYLCATSRDSGRDGYTFGSGTRLTVV.

This clone has only a few counts. The chain couples TRBV10-3 to TRBJ1-5; a weak D match, TRBD1 (5 bases). This CDR3 has 13 amino acids. Trimming shortened V by 11 bases and J by 4 bases, and 15 bases separated the two germline ends. Germline V lookup: CDR1 ENHRY, CDR2 SYGVKD. The CDR3, as DNA: TGTGCCGTCGGGGACGGTGGGAATCAGCCCCAGCATTTT. Translation: CAVGDGGNQPQHF.

The chain combines TRBV30 with TRBJ2-1; D unclear. Per germline, CDR1 GTSNPN and CDR2 SVGIG (reference sequence). V lost 0 bases and J 6 bases, leaving 9 bases between the germline ends. The CDR3 has 13 amino acids. CDR3 amino acids: CAWSVAASNEQFF. The CDR3 region has the DNA TGTGCCTGGAGTGTAGCAGCGTCCAATGAGCAGTTCTTC.

The chain carries TRBV7-8 and TRBJ1-6, with a possible D match to TRBD1 (5 bases). The CDR3 is 16 residues long. The V end was cut by 5 bases, the J end by 7 bases, with 18 bases between. Germline V gene data show CDR1 as SGHVS and CDR2 as FQNEAQ. CDR3: CASSHKLPGNNSPLHF. CDR3 bases: TGTGCCAGCAGCCATAAGCTGCCAGGGAACAATTCACCCCTCCACTTT. Complete variable domain (other parts from reference TRBV7-8 and TRBJ1-6): GAGVSQSPRYKVAKRGQDVALRCDPISGHVSLFWYQQALGQGPEFLTYFQNEAQLDKSGLPSDRFFAERPEGSVSTLKIQRTQQEDSAVYLCASSHKLPGNNSPLHFGNGTRLTVT.

The V gene is TRBV29-1, the J gene TRBJ2-2; 7 bases are shared with TRBD1. V lost 5 bases, J lost 7 bases, and 4 bases stayed unmatched. Germline CDR1 SQVTM, CDR2 ANQGSEA. This CDR3 has 12 amino acids. CDR3 region: CSVFDRVGELFF. The CDR3 DNA follows: TGCAGCGTTTTCGACAGGGTCGGGGAGCTGTTTTTT.

The chain employs TRBV11-2 and TRBJ2-4; D is ambiguous. V was pared by 1 base and J by 6 bases, with 7 bases between. From germline, CDR1 is SGHAT and CDR2 FQNNGV. This CDR3 region has 13 residues. CDR3 sequence (DNA): TGTGCCAGCAGCTTAGGGCAGAGAAACATTCAGTACTTC. Its translation: CASSLGQRNIQYF.

This chain uses TRBV23-1 with TRBJ2-7, with TRBD2 matching 7 bases. TRBV23-1 is assigned to the ORF class and has an uncertain function. J was trimmed by 10 bases and V by 6 bases; bases with no gene match: 15. This CDR3 spans 14 amino acids. The CDR3: CASRLHPGGRSQYF. In DNA form, the CDR3 reads TGCGCCAGCAGACTCCACCCGGGAGGACGAAGTCAGTACTTC.

The chain is built from TRBV2 and TRBJ2-3; 8 bases map to TRBD2. Germline V gene data show CDR1 as SNHLY and CDR2 as FYNNEI. The V segment lost 1 base and the J segment 2 bases; nucleotides outside the gene matches: 5. The CDR3 loop spans 16 amino acids. CDR3 bases: TGTGCCAGCAGTGAAGGGGCGGGGGGACTCACAGATACGCAGTATTTT. This encodes CASSEGAGGLTDTQYF.

This clone appeared a few times. This chain links TRBV29-1 with TRBJ2-5; possible D gene TRBD1, 5 bases. The J call may be in error: the DNA end matches TRBJ2-7 better. Germline V gene sequence: CDR1 SQVTM, CDR2 ANQGSEA. The length of the CDR3 is 13 residues. As DNA, the CDR3 is TGCAGCGTTGAAGACCAGGGCGGCGACGAGCAGTACTTC. Protein product: CSVEDQGGDEQYF.

The chain recombines TRBV29-1 with TRBJ1-1; TRBD1 aligns across 10 bases. This CDR3 region has 19 residues. The germline CDR1 and CDR2 sequences are SQVTM and ANQGSEA. Trimming cost V 7 bases and J 8 bases; bases outside gene matches: 28. The CDR3 sequence: CSGIHADTRTGGGFGEAFF. CDR3 sequence (DNA): TGCAGCGGAATTCACGCAGATACGAGGACAGGGGGAGGTTTTGGGGAAGCTTTCTTT.